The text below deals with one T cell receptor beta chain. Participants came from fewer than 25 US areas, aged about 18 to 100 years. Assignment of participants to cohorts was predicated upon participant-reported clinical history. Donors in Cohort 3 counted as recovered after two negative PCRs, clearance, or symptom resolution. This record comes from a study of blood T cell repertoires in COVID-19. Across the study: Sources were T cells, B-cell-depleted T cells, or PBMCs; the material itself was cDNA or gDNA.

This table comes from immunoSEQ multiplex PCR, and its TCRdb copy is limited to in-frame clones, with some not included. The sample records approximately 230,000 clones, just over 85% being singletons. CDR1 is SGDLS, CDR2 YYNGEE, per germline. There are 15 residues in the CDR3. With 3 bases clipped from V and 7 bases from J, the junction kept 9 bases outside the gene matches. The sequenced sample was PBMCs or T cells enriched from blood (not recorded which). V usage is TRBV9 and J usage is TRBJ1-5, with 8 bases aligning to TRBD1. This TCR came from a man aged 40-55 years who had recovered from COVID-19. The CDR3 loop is CASSEGPGGEQPQHF. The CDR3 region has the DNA TGTGCCAGCAGCGAGGGGCCAGGGGGCGAGCAGCCCCAGCATTTT.